The clone carrying this T cell receptor beta chain has just a few counts. This CDR3 has 12 residues. The V gene's germline CDR1 is SGHTA and CDR2 FQGNSA. Trimming took off 6 bases at V and 13 bases at J, with 18 bases between the two ends. The sample comes from a study of blood T cell repertoires in COVID-19. Across the study: Samples came from the United States, Italy and Spain, spanning acute and convalescent COVID-19.

Some clones are missing from TCRdb's copy, which holds only in-frame ones; the method was immunoSEQ multiplex PCR. Among roughly 30,000 clones listed, approximately 86% were seen once. The rearrangement joins TRBV7-2 to TRBJ1-1, with D unresolved. The material sequenced was peripheral blood. This clonotype originated in a man in his sixties with COVID-19, enrolled during active disease. The CDR3 reads CASSRIRDIRFF. DNA of the CDR3: TGTGCCAGCAGTCGAATACGAGACATACGTTTCTTT.